This is a list of T cell receptor beta chains from one sample in a study of early T cells in non-severe SARS-CoV-2 infection. TCRdb used MiXCR to reprocess the 5' RACE reads, holding one entry per CDR3 protein. The repertoire has some 58,000 distinct CDR3 sequences, approximately 10% of them found once; the top ten carry roughly 3%. The sequencing used whole blood, collected at baseline. Receptors originate from an adult who was a healthcare worker with PCR-confirmed SARS-CoV-2 infection or an uninfected control (not recorded which). CDR3s include the opening cysteine and the closing phenylalanine or tryptophan. The order of the fields is V gene, D gene, clone size, J gene, CDR3 protein, CDR3 DNA. D genes are given only for firm matches. A row's size may be missing; if present it is once, few, many or a size class.

TRBV6-6,TRBD1,NA,TRBJ2-7,CASSYLTGQGRYEQYF,TGTGCCAGCAGTTACCTAACGGGACAGGGCCGCTACGAGCAGTACTTC
TRBV9,TRBD2,NA,TRBJ2-1,CASSMGLAGENEQFF,TGTGCCAGCAGTATGGGACTAGCGGGGGAGAATGAGCAGTTCTTC
TRBV12-3/TRBV12-4,NA,many,TRBJ1-5,CASSLGTGGPGNQPQHF,TGTGCCAGCAGTTTAGGAACGGGGGGGCCTGGCAATCAGCCCCAGCATTTT
TRBV4-1,NA,few,TRBJ2-5,CASSQEAGETQYF,TGCGCCAGCAGCCAAGAAGCAGGGGAGACCCAGTACTTC
TRBV7-9,TRBD2,few,TRBJ2-1,CASSWTSGYNEQFF,TGTGCCAGCAGCTGGACTAGCGGCTACAATGAGCAGTTCTTC
TRBV18,NA,NA,TRBJ1-2,CASSPPSGVRRSYTF,TGTGCCAGCTCACCACCGTCGGGGGTTCGGAGAAGCTACACCTTC
TRBV19,TRBD1,NA,TRBJ1-2,CASIGDSLNYGYTF,TGTGCCAGTATCGGGGACAGTCTCAACTATGGCTACACCTTC
TRBV12-3/TRBV12-4,NA,many,TRBJ2-5,CASSPGTEHGAQYF,TGTGCCAGCAGCCCTGGGACGGAGCATGGGGCCCAGTACTTC
TRBV12-3/TRBV12-4,TRBD1,few,TRBJ1-1,CASSLIRGLSFDTEAFF,TGTGCCAGCAGTTTAATCAGGGGGCTTTCGTTCGACACTGAAGCTTTCTTT
TRBV9,TRBD2,NA,TRBJ2-3,CASSVSGAYLDTQYF,TGTGCCAGCAGCGTTAGCGGGGCCTACCTGGATACGCAGTATTTT
TRBV7-9,NA,NA,TRBJ2-7,CASSSDGSYEQYF,TGTGCCAGCAGCTCCGATGGGAGCTACGAGCAGTACTTC
TRBV10-1,NA,NA,TRBJ1-2,CASSEHLSGSYTF,TGCGCCAGCAGTGAGCACCTTTCGGGGAGCTACACCTTC
TRBV7-9,TRBD1,few,TRBJ1-1,CASSFTQGTEAFF,TGTGCCAGCAGCTTCACACAGGGGACTGAAGCTTTCTTT
TRBV6-2/TRBV6-3,TRBD1,once,TRBJ1-2,CASSFSTGYYGYTF,TGTGCCAGCAGTTTCTCGACAGGGTACTATGGCTACACCTTC
TRBV11-2,TRBD2,few,TRBJ2-5,CASSLVLSRGYFQETQYF,TGTGCCAGCAGCTTAGTTCTCTCGCGGGGGTATTTCCAAGAGACCCAGTACTTC
TRBV9,NA,NA,TRBJ2-2,CASSGLGPNTGELFF,TGTGCCAGCAGCGGACTAGGGCCCAACACCGGGGAGCTGTTTTTT
TRBV11-2,NA,few,TRBJ2-2,CASSSAGEGPTGELFF,TGTGCCAGCAGCTCTGCAGGGGAAGGGCCCACCGGGGAGCTGTTTTTT
TRBV15,TRBD2,few,TRBJ2-1,CATSLAGGRNEQFF,TGTGCCACCAGTCTGGCGGGGGGTAGGAATGAGCAGTTCTTC
TRBV5-1,NA,few,TRBJ1-4,CASSLAGTLATNEKLFF,TGCGCCAGCAGCTTAGCCGGGACGCTTGCAACTAATGAAAAACTGTTTTTT
TRBV7-9,TRBD1,NA,TRBJ2-7,CASSPDRANEQYF,TGTGCCAGCAGCCCCGACAGGGCCAACGAGCAGTACTTC
TRBV12-3/TRBV12-4,TRBD1,NA,TRBJ1-2,CAISPGQAGLRYGYTF,TGTGCCATCTCCCCTGGACAGGCAGGACTACGATATGGCTACACCTTC
TRBV30,TRBD1,NA,TRBJ1-1,CACAITNQGARTEAFF,TGTGCCTGCGCGATTACAAACCAGGGGGCTCGAACTGAAGCTTTCTTT
TRBV18,NA,few,TRBJ2-2,CASSPPFSTGELFF,TGTGCCAGCTCACCACCGTTTAGCACCGGGGAGCTGTTTTTT
TRBV5-1,NA,few,TRBJ2-2,CASSTIPGLTGELFF,TGCGCCAGCAGCACCATCCCCGGCCTCACCGGGGAGCTGTTTTTT
TRBV18,NA,many,TRBJ1-2,CASSPAPDNYGYTF,TGTGCCAGCTCACCAGCTCCGGATAACTATGGCTACACCTTC
TRBV20-1,TRBD1,NA,TRBJ1-2,CSAPGQGYGYTF,TGCAGTGCTCCCGGACAGGGTTATGGCTACACCTTC
TRBV18,NA,NA,TRBJ2-7,CASSPNARDEQYF,TGTGCCAGCTCACCAAACGCGCGGGACGAGCAGTACTTC
TRBV11-2,NA,few,TRBJ2-7,CASSFPSYEQYF,TGTGCCAGCAGCTTTCCCTCGTACGAGCAGTACTTC
TRBV5-1,NA,NA,TRBJ2-6,CASRPIQGTGANVLTF,TGCGCCAGCAGACCTATCCAGGGGACTGGGGCCAACGTCCTGACTTTC
TRBV12-5,NA,NA,TRBJ2-3,CASGLADDRMLFPSTDTQYF,TGTGCTAGTGGTTTGGCCGATGACCGGATGCTCTTTCCTAGCACAGATACGCAGTATTTT
TRBV7-9,NA,NA,TRBJ1-1,CASSAEQSLGNTEAFF,TGTGCCAGTTCTGCCGAACAGTCCCTCGGGAACACTGAAGCTTTCTTT
TRBV6-4,TRBD1,NA,TRBJ2-7,CASRQGRDYEQYF,TGTGCCAGTCGACAGGGAAGGGACTACGAGCAGTACTTC
TRBV10-3,NA,few,TRBJ1-4,CAISPTGASDNEKLFF,TGTGCCATCAGTCCCACCGGGGCCTCTGACAATGAAAAACTGTTTTTT
TRBV7-9,TRBD1,NA,TRBJ1-1,CASSLADRGTEAFF,TGTGCCAGCAGCTTAGCGGACAGGGGCACTGAAGCTTTCTTT
TRBV19,TRBD1,many,TRBJ2-1,CASSLDRASYNEQFF,TGTGCCAGTAGTCTTGACAGGGCGTCCTACAATGAGCAGTTCTTC
TRBV11-2,NA,NA,TRBJ2-7,CASSLGSSTSYEQYF,TGTGCCAGCAGCTTAGGCAGCTCCACTTCCTACGAGCAGTACTTC
TRBV10-3,TRBD1,many,TRBJ2-1,CAISTRTGPDYNEQFF,TGTGCCATCAGTACCAGGACAGGGCCCGACTACAATGAGCAGTTCTTC
TRBV10-1,TRBD1,NA,TRBJ1-2,CAIQGANNYGYTF,TGCGCCATTCAGGGGGCGAATAACTATGGCTACACCTTC
TRBV5-6,NA,few,TRBJ2-3,CASSDDLGKGPDTQYF,TGTGCCAGCAGCGACGATCTGGGGAAGGGTCCAGATACGCAGTATTTT
TRBV11-2,NA,few,TRBJ1-2,CASSSRREVANYGYTF,TGTGCCAGCAGTTCTAGACGGGAGGTCGCCAACTATGGCTACACCTTC
TRBV12-5,TRBD2,few,TRBJ2-5,CASGWTSLETQYF,TGTGCTAGTGGTTGGACTAGCTTGGAGACCCAGTACTTC
TRBV14,TRBD1,few,TRBJ2-3,CASTQGALVPDTQYF,TGTGCCAGCACCCAGGGGGCGTTGGTCCCAGATACGCAGTATTTT
TRBV7-2,NA,NA,TRBJ2-1,CASSFLGDNEQFF,TGTGCCAGCAGCTTCCTGGGGGACAATGAGCAGTTCTTC
TRBV3-1,NA,NA,TRBJ2-2,CASRPAGLSNTGELFF,TGTGCCAGCAGGCCTGCCGGACTATCGAACACCGGGGAGCTGTTTTTT
TRBV12-3/TRBV12-4,NA,NA,TRBJ1-1,CASSLRADTEAFF,TGTGCCAGCAGCCTTAGGGCGGACACTGAAGCTTTCTTT
TRBV4-2,NA,NA,TRBJ1-6,CASSQDTAGGLNNSPLHF,TGTGCCAGCAGCCAAGATACGGCAGGCGGGTTGAATAATTCACCCCTCCACTTT
TRBV5-1,TRBD1,NA,TRBJ1-2,CASSLVLPGQDVHYGYTF,TGCGCCAGCAGCTTGGTCCTTCCGGGACAGGACGTTCACTATGGCTACACCTTC
TRBV6-6,TRBD1,many,TRBJ1-5,CASSPRQGAGNQPQHF,TGTGCCAGCAGCCCTAGACAGGGGGCTGGCAATCAGCCCCAGCATTTT
TRBV7-2,NA,many,TRBJ1-2,CASSSRTADYGYTF,TGTGCCAGCAGCTCTCGGACAGCGGACTATGGCTACACCTTC
TRBV5-1,NA,NA,TRBJ1-4,CASSRTDPTNEKLFF,TGCGCCAGCAGCCGGACGGATCCAACTAATGAAAAACTGTTTTTT
TRBV7-8,NA,NA,TRBJ1-1,CASSLMFSVNTEAFF,TGTGCCAGCAGCTTAATGTTTTCCGTGAACACTGAAGCTTTCTTT
TRBV5-6,NA,many,TRBJ1-2,CASRTTGHYGYTF,TGTGCCAGCAGGACGACCGGCCACTATGGCTACACCTTC
TRBV12-3/TRBV12-4,TRBD1,many,TRBJ1-6,CASSGTASGSPLHF,TGTGCCAGCAGTGGGACAGCCTCTGGGTCACCCCTCCACTTT
TRBV20-1,NA,NA,TRBJ2-3,CSASGVAPDTQYF,TGCAGTGCTAGCGGGGTGGCCCCAGATACGCAGTATTTT
TRBV7-2,NA,few,TRBJ2-7,CASSEYSYEQYF,TGTGCCAGCAGCGAGTACTCCTACGAGCAGTACTTC
TRBV9,NA,few,TRBJ1-2,CASNVEGVPNYGYTF,TGTGCCAGCAACGTGGAAGGAGTGCCTAACTATGGCTACACCTTC
TRBV30,NA,many,TRBJ2-7,CAWSVASEQYF,TGTGCCTGGAGTGTTGCCAGCGAGCAGTACTTC